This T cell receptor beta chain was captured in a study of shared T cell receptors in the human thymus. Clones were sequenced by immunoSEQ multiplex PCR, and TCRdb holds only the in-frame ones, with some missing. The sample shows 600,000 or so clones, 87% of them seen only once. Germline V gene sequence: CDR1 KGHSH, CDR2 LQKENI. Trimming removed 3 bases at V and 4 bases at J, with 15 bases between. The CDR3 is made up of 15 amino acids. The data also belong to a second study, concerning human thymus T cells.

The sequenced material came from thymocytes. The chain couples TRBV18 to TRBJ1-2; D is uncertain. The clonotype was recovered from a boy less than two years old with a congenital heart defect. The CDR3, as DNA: TGTGCCAGCTCACCGGGAGGCCTTACTAGCTATGGCTACACCTTC. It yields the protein CASSPGGLTSYGYTF.